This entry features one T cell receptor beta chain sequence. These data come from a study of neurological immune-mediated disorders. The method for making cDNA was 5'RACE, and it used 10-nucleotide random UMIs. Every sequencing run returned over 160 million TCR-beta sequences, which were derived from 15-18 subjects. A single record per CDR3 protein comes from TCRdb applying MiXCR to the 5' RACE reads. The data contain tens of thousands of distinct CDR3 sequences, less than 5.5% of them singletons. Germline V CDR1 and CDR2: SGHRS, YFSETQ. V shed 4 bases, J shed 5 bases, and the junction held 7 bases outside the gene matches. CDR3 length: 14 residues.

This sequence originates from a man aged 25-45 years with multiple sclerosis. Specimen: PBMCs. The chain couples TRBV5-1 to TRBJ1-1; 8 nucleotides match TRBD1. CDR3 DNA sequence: TGCGCCAGCAGCATTTTTACAGGGGGGACTGAAGCTTTCTTT. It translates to CASSIFTGGTEAFF.